In its sample, the clone carrying this T cell receptor beta chain was seen a few times. Its specificity is unknown. Per the germline V gene, CDR1 is DFQATT and CDR2 is SNEGSKA (reference sequence). The CDR3 runs 13 residues. The ends were cut back, 3 bases at V and 1 base at J, with 9 bases in the middle. The sample is drawn from a study of T-cell reconstitution after alpha-beta-depleted transplantation in children. The study, taken as a whole, reports: High day-60 TCRbeta diversity in some patients came from surviving recipient T cells and thymic progenitors.

Molecular barcoding with unique molecular identifiers was used for the TCRbeta library. One entry per CDR3 protein results from TCRdb running MiXCR on the PCR reads. The sample records around 500,000 distinct CDR3 sequences, 23% being singletons. This receptor was obtained from a boy under two years old who had a stem cell transplant for acute myeloid leukemia, so the T cells may come from the graft donor. The chain carries TRBV20-1 and TRBJ1-1; D remains unclear. The sequenced sample was PBMCs, mostly from graft donor cells, obtained 360 days after TCRalphabeta/CD19-depleted stem cell transplant. CDR3 nucleotides: TGCAGTGCTAGTCCGGGAGAGAACACTGAAGCTTTCTTT. Encoded protein: CSASPGENTEAFF.